These 7 T cell receptor beta chains were all obtained from the same sample, sequenced in a study of CD8+ T cells in alopecia areata. TCR sequencing used cDNA made by reverse transcription of extracted RNA. The repertoire was sequenced with immunoSEQ multiplex PCR; TCRdb's copy has only in-frame clones and lacks some. The table lists around 290,000 clones, with no singletons. A panel of CD4, CD8alpha, NKG2D, NKG2ACE and other markers served to sort pooled cutaneous lymph node cells. Sample: CD4+ T cells sorted from a lymph node. These TCRs come from a C3H/HeJ mouse with alopecia areata. Strain haplotype at MHC: H2-k.

This clone turned up a few times. Gene names and germline refer to mouse. From the germline J gene comes the end of the CDR3, since the read stops 4 residues before it. The chain combines TRBV31 with TRBJ2-1; tentative D call: TRBD2 (5 bases). Germline loops: CDR1 GKSSPN, CDR2 SITVG. The length of the CDR3 is 12 residues. The CDR3 sequence: CAWSLMGAEQFF. CDR3 DNA, as far as it was read: TGTGCCTGGAGTCTTATGGGGGCT.

With respect to this clone: These gene names are mouse names. Read coverage stops 4 residues before the CDR3 terminus; the germline J gene supplies the remainder. The same CDR3 can be traced to other DNA sequences in this sample. The rearrangement uses TRBV19 and TRBJ1-2, with 9 bases matching TRBD1. Germline CDR1 and CDR2: FNHDT and SITEND (reference sequence). This CDR3 has 13 residues. The CDR3 protein is CASSQGARSDYTF. The part of the CDR3 DNA that was read is TGTGCCAGCTCACAGGGGGCGCGTTCC. Looking up the rest from reference TRBV19 and TRBJ1-2 gives the full variable domain: GGIITQTPKFLIGQEGQKLTLKCQQNFNHDTMYWYRQDSGKGLRLIYYSITENDLQKGDLSEGYDASREKKSSFSLTVTSAQKNEMAVFLCASSQGARSDYTFGSGTRLLVI.

In its sample, this clone was seen a few times. Genes here carry mouse names. The read falls 4 residues short of the CDR3 end, and the missing part is taken from the germline J gene. This sample also contains other DNA sequences that code for the same CDR3. The rearrangement uses TRBV5 and TRBJ2-5, with D perhaps matching TRBD1 or TRBD2 (5 bases each). V dropped 1 base and J dropped 1 base, with 6 bases sitting between them. This CDR3 has 14 amino acids. The germline gives CDR1 LGHNA, CDR2 YNLKQL (reference sequence). Partial CDR3 DNA: TGTGCCAGCAGCCAAGGGGGCGACCAAGAC. Its protein product is CASSQGGDQD. The entire CDR3 protein reads CASSQGGDQDTQYF.

As to this clone: Mouse germline and gene names are used. The read ends 4 residues shy of where the CDR3 ends; the end is completed using the germline J gene. The sample carries other DNA sequences with the same CDR3. The chain links TRBV19 to TRBJ2-4; 7 positions match TRBD2. The CDR3 extends over 14 amino acids. Germline V gene lookup returns CDR1 FNHDT and CDR2 SITEND (reference sequence). V lost 4 bases and J lost 0; bases outside the gene matches: 2. CDR3 bases read: TGTGCCAGCAGTCGACTGGGTAGTCAAAAC. Amino acid sequence: CASSRLGSQN. The complete CDR3 reads CASSRLGSQNTLYF.

As concerns this clone: The gene symbols are mouse symbols. Sequencing ends 4 residues short of the CDR3 end; the germline J gene provides the rest. The chain carries TRBV13-1 and TRBJ1-1, with 9 bases identical to TRBD1. The CDR3 length is 13 residues. Germline V gene data show CDR1 as NSHNY and CDR2 as SYGAGN. CDR3 bases read: TGTGCCAGCAGTGGGACAGGGGTAGCA. The encoded protein is CASSGTGVA. The CDR3 as a whole reads CASSGTGVAEVFF.

This clone was seen only a few times. The germline and genes are mouse ones. The read terminates 4 residues before the CDR3 end, so the remaining end is supplied by the germline J gene. This rearrangement joins TRBV13-1 to TRBJ2-5; 7 nucleotides agree with TRBD1. The CDR3 extends over 15 amino acids. J gave up 3 bases and V 0 bases, and 4 bases lay outside the gene matches. CDR1 is NSHNY and CDR2 is SYGAGN in the germline V gene. The CDR3 DNA, read in part, is TGTGCCAGCAGTGATGCTCGGGACAGACAAGAC. Its protein product is CASSDARDRQD. The whole CDR3 reads CASSDARDRQDTQYF.

About this clone itself: Any gene name here is a mouse gene name. The CDR3 end lies 4 residues beyond the end of the read and is filled in from the germline J gene. The sample carries other DNA sequences with the same CDR3. V is TRBV17 and J is TRBJ2-5; D perhaps matches TRBD2 (6 bases). The CDR3 contains 16 residues. V was clipped by 3 bases and J by 0 bases, with 13 bases between them. CDR1 and CDR2 from the germline V gene are MNHDT and YYDKIL. The CDR3 DNA, read in part, is TGTGCTAGCAGTAGGGGGCTGGGGATTAACCAAGAC. This gives the protein CASSRGLGINQD. The whole CDR3 is CASSRGLGINQDTQYF.